This entry features one T cell receptor (beta chain) sequence. Adults between about 18 and 89 years of age took part from 24 US areas. Recovery among Cohort 3 donors was established by two negative PCRs, clearance, or symptom resolution. These data come from a study of blood T cell repertoires in COVID-19. Study-wide context: The cDNA or gDNA used as material had been derived from T cells, B-cell-depleted T cells, or PBMCs.

The CDR3 consists of 14 residues. CDR1 is SEHNR and CDR2 is FQNEAQ in the germline V gene (reference sequence). V was pared by 1 base and J by 2 bases, with 6 bases between. Source study methods: Estimated nucleated cell counts came from reference gene primer amplification. Method: immunoSEQ multiplex PCR; TCRdb's copy keeps in-frame clones and lacks some. The DNA gave D and trimming, while V, J and clone size come from that table. The sample contains approximately 200,000 clones, around 86% of which appear only once. The material sequenced was PBMCs or T cells enriched from blood (not recorded which). The genes are TRBV7-9 and TRBJ1-5, with D perhaps TRBD1 (6 bases). The TCR comes from a woman aged 25 to 39 who had recovered from COVID-19. The CDR3 DNA reads as TGTGCCAGCAGCTTAGGACAGGGCAATCAGCCCCAGCATTTT. Encoded protein: CASSLGQGNQPQHF.